These 7 T cell receptor beta chains were all obtained from the same sample, sequenced in a study of STAT5B mutations in CD4+ large granular lymphocyte leukemia. Repertoires were generated with immunoSEQ multiplex PCR, while TCRdb's copy carries only in-frame clones and drops some. The table includes around 34,000 clones, around four fifths detected once. Material for sequencing was CD4+ T cells from blood buffy coats. Receptor source: a human donor in good health.

The chain links TRBV30 to TRBJ2-1, with D uncertain. The CDR3 covers 12 residues. V lost 2 bases to trimming and J lost 5 bases, with 7 bases between them. Germline V gene lookup returns CDR1 GTSNPN and CDR2 SVGIG (reference sequence). CDR3 in DNA: TGTGCCTGGAGTCCCCTTAACAATGAGCAGTTCTTC. Translating it yields CAWSPLNNEQFF.

V usage is TRBV5-1 and J usage is TRBJ1-3; D might be TRBD1 (5 bases). The CDR3 consists of 15 residues. The V end was cut by 3 bases, the J end by 0 bases, with 10 bases between. Germline assignment: CDR1 SGHRS and CDR2 YFSETQ. CDR3: CASSSGTLSGNTIYF. The CDR3 DNA sequence: TGCGCCAGCAGCTCCGGGACGCTCTCTGGAAACACCATATATTTT.

This sequence joins TRBV28 and TRBJ1-2; 7 nucleotides align to TRBD1. V shed 4 bases, J shed 5 bases, and the junction held 13 bases outside the gene matches. The CDR3 consists of 16 residues. Germline CDR1 and CDR2: MDHEN and SYDVKM. The CDR3 is CASSYRGQNGWYGYTF. For the CDR3, the DNA is TGTGCCAGCAGTTACAGGGGCCAGAACGGATGGTATGGCTACACCTTC.

The chain couples TRBV6-6 to TRBJ2-7, with a weak D call TRBD2 (6 bases). Germline-derived CDR1 and CDR2 are MNHNY and SVGAGI (reference sequence). This CDR3 is built from 15 residues. The V and J ends lost 5 bases and 3 bases respectively, with 17 bases between them. CDR3 sequence: CASSPGVLILYEQYF. CDR3 sequence (DNA): TGTGCCAGCAGTCCGGGGGTCTTAATCCTCTACGAGCAGTACTTC.

This clone turned up a few times. The chain employs TRBV9 and TRBJ2-7; 12 bases agree with TRBD2. Germline lookup yields CDR1 SGDLS and CDR2 YYNGEE. V trimming: 4 bases; J trimming: 0 bases; junction bases outside the gene matches: 2. This CDR3 is built from 15 residues. CDR3 nucleotide sequence: TGTGCCAGCAGCCCTAGCGGGAGGGTCTCCTACGAGCAGTACTTC. Encoded protein: CASSPSGRVSYEQYF.

The chain uses TRBV25-1 and TRBJ2-7, with 9 bases that match TRBD1. The V gene end was trimmed by 4 bases and the J gene end by 3 bases; junction bases not matched to a gene: 4. Germline V gene lookup returns CDR1 MGHDK and CDR2 SYGVNS. This CDR3 comprises 14 residues. The CDR3 spells CASSAGQGNYEQYF. The CDR3 region has the DNA TGTGCCAGCAGTGCGGGACAGGGTAACTACGAGCAGTACTTC.

The V call is TRBV2, the J call TRBJ2-1; D might be TRBD2 (6 bases). Trimming removed 3 bases from V and 6 bases from J, with 9 bases in between. The CDR3 has 13 amino acids. Per germline, CDR1 SNHLY and CDR2 FYNNEI. The CDR3 reads CASSDPSVNEQFF. The CDR3 DNA sequence: TGTGCCAGCAGTGACCCTAGCGTCAATGAGCAGTTCTTC. Full variable domain (rest looked up from reference TRBV2 and TRBJ2-1): EPEVTQTPSHQVTQMGQEVILRCVPISNHLYFYWYRQILGQKVEFLVSFYNNEISEKSEIFDDQFSVERPDGSNFTLKIRSTKLEDSAMYFCASSDPSVNEQFFGPGTRLTVL.